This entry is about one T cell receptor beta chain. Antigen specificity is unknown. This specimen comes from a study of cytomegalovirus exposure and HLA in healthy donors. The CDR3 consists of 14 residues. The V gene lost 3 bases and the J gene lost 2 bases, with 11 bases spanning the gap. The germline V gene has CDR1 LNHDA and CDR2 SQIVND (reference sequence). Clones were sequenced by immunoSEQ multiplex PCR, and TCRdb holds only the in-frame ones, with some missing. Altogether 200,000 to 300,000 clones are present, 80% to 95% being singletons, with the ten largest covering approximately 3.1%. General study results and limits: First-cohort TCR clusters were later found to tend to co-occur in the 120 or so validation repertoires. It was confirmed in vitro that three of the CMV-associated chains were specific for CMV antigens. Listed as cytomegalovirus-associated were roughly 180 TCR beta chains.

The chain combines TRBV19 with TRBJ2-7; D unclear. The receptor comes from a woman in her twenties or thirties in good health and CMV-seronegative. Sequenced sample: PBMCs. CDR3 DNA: TGTGCCAGTAGTATTGCGGTCGAGGCCTACGAGCAGTACTTC. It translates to CASSIAVEAYEQYF.